These T cell receptor beta chains were read from a single sample in a study of identical twins' blood T cells. TCRdb reprocessed the 5' RACE reads with MiXCR, giving one entry per CDR3 protein. The sample shows 300,000 to 400,000 distinct CDR3 sequences, more than 25% of them seen only once. The material sequenced was PBMCs. The receptor source for this set is a woman aged 18-49 years in good health. Both conserved end residues are part of each CDR3. The D gene is left open where the match is weak. Some rows mark clone size as missing; the rest say once, few, many or name a class of expanded clone.

j_gene: TRBJ1-4
abundance: few
d_gene: NA
v_gene: TRBV4-3
CDR3aa: CASSRRGFSNEKLFF
CDR3nt: TGCGCCAGCAGCCGTAGAGGGTTCTCCAATGAAAAACTGTTTTTT

j_gene: TRBJ1-1
abundance: few
d_gene: NA
v_gene: TRBV29-1
CDR3aa: CSGRFDTEAFF
CDR3nt: TGCAGCGGGCGTTTTGACACTGAAGCTTTCTTT

j_gene: TRBJ1-1
abundance: NA
d_gene: NA
v_gene: TRBV5-1
CDR3aa: CASSPASDTEAFF
CDR3nt: TGCGCCAGCAGCCCGGCCTCGGACACTGAAGCTTTCTTT

j_gene: TRBJ1-1
abundance: NA
d_gene: TRBD1
v_gene: TRBV29-1
CDR3aa: CSARDSPNMNTEAFF
CDR3nt: TGCAGCGCCCGGGACAGCCCAAACATGAACACTGAAGCTTTCTTT

j_gene: TRBJ1-4
abundance: NA
d_gene: NA
v_gene: TRBV29-1
CDR3aa: CSVVWELQGGLFF
CDR3nt: TGCAGCGTTGTGTGGGAGTTACAGGGAGGGCTGTTTTTT

j_gene: TRBJ2-5
abundance: few
d_gene: TRBD2
v_gene: TRBV3-1
CDR3aa: CASSLSSSGRKETQYF
CDR3nt: TGTGCCAGCAGCCTATCGAGTAGCGGGAGGAAAGAGACCCAGTACTTC

j_gene: TRBJ1-5
abundance: many
d_gene: NA
v_gene: TRBV11-2
CDR3aa: CASSSTGSRSNQPQHF
CDR3nt: TGTGCCAGCAGCTCAACAGGGTCCAGGAGCAATCAGCCCCAGCATTTT

j_gene: TRBJ2-7
abundance: NA
d_gene: NA
v_gene: TRBV21-1
CDR3aa: CASSSQRFYEQYF
CDR3nt: TGTGCCAGCAGCTCCCAGAGGTTTTACGAGCAGTACTTC

j_gene: TRBJ1-4
abundance: NA
d_gene: NA
v_gene: TRBV29-1
CDR3aa: CSVVMGTEKLFF
CDR3nt: TGCAGCGTTGTTATGGGGACAGAAAAACTGTTTTTT

j_gene: TRBJ2-7
abundance: few
d_gene: TRBD2
v_gene: TRBV28
CDR3aa: CASSVSGRAYEQYF
CDR3nt: TGTGCCAGCAGTGTTAGCGGGAGGGCCTACGAGCAGTACTTC

j_gene: TRBJ1-5
abundance: many
d_gene: NA
v_gene: TRBV25-1
CDR3aa: CASSEGGRGKGQPQHF
CDR3nt: TGTGCCAGCAGTGAAGGAGGCAGGGGAAAGGGTCAGCCCCAGCATTTT

j_gene: TRBJ1-2
abundance: few
d_gene: TRBD1
v_gene: TRBV3-1
CDR3aa: CASRPQGANGYTF
CDR3nt: TGTGCCAGCAGACCTCAGGGGGCAAATGGCTACACCTTC

j_gene: TRBJ2-1
abundance: few
d_gene: NA
v_gene: TRBV5-5
CDR3aa: CASSLAQGSYNEQFF
CDR3nt: TGTGCCAGCAGCTTGGCCCAGGGGTCCTACAATGAGCAGTTCTTC

j_gene: TRBJ2-2
abundance: few
d_gene: NA
v_gene: TRBV12-3/TRBV12-4
CDR3aa: CASSASGGRELFF
CDR3nt: TGTGCCAGCAGTGCTTCCGGGGGAAGGGAGCTGTTTTTT

j_gene: TRBJ1-6
abundance: few
d_gene: NA
v_gene: TRBV28
CDR3aa: CASSFSRSYNSPLHF
CDR3nt: TGTGCCAGCAGTTTCAGTAGATCCTATAATTCACCCCTCCACTTT

j_gene: TRBJ2-2
abundance: few
d_gene: TRBD2
v_gene: TRBV4-2
CDR3aa: CASSHMTSGGSGELFF
CDR3nt: TGTGCCAGCAGCCACATGACTAGCGGGGGATCCGGGGAGCTGTTTTTT

j_gene: TRBJ1-1
abundance: NA
d_gene: NA
v_gene: TRBV5-4
CDR3aa: CASSSLDGNTEAFF
CDR3nt: TGTGCCAGCAGCTCTCTGGACGGGAACACTGAAGCTTTCTTT

j_gene: TRBJ1-2
abundance: few
d_gene: NA
v_gene: TRBV7-9
CDR3aa: CASSPGSSGYGYTF
CDR3nt: TGTGCCAGCAGCCCCGGATCCAGCGGCTATGGCTACACCTTC

j_gene: TRBJ1-1
abundance: once
d_gene: NA
v_gene: TRBV2
CDR3aa: CASRATGYTEAFF
CDR3nt: TGTGCCAGCAGAGCTACAGGGTACACTGAAGCTTTCTTT

j_gene: TRBJ2-3
abundance: NA
d_gene: NA
v_gene: TRBV5-6
CDR3aa: CASSLGESSRFDTQYF
CDR3nt: TGTGCCAGCAGCTTGGGGGAATCGTCACGTTTCGATACGCAGTATTTT

j_gene: TRBJ1-1
abundance: NA
d_gene: NA
v_gene: TRBV19
CDR3aa: CASSVPTEAFF
CDR3nt: TGTGCCAGTAGTGTCCCCACTGAAGCTTTCTTT

j_gene: TRBJ2-7
abundance: few
d_gene: TRBD2
v_gene: TRBV29-1
CDR3aa: CSVGGSGLEAF
CDR3nt: TGCAGCGTTGGGGGCTCGGGACTAGAAGCCTTC

j_gene: TRBJ2-2
abundance: NA
d_gene: NA
v_gene: TRBV14
CDR3aa: CASSHARGMVYTGELFF
CDR3nt: TGTGCCAGCAGCCACGCTCGGGGGATGGTTTACACCGGGGAGCTGTTTTTT

j_gene: TRBJ2-3
abundance: few
d_gene: TRBD2
v_gene: TRBV20-1
CDR3aa: CSATREVFTDTQYF
CDR3nt: TGCAGTGCCACGCGGGAGGTTTTTACAGATACGCAGTATTTT

j_gene: TRBJ2-3
abundance: NA
d_gene: TRBD2
v_gene: TRBV2
CDR3aa: CASRAGAWDTQYF
CDR3nt: TGTGCCAGCCGAGCGGGGGCGTGGGATACGCAGTATTTT

j_gene: TRBJ2-3
abundance: once
d_gene: TRBD2
v_gene: TRBV7-2
CDR3aa: CASSLNLAGVKYSTDTQYF
CDR3nt: TGTGCCAGCAGCTTAAATTTAGCGGGAGTCAAATATAGCACAGACACGCAGTATTTT

j_gene: TRBJ2-3
abundance: NA
d_gene: NA
v_gene: TRBV5-3
CDR3aa: CARKCPDTQYF
CDR3nt: TGTGCCAGAAAATGCCCAGATACGCAGTATTTT

j_gene: TRBJ2-7
abundance: NA
d_gene: TRBD2
v_gene: TRBV9
CDR3aa: CASSISGSSYEQYF
CDR3nt: TGTGCCAGCAGCATTAGCGGGAGCTCCTACGAGCAGTACTTC

j_gene: TRBJ2-7
abundance: NA
d_gene: TRBD2
v_gene: TRBV7-2
CDR3aa: CASSPETSGSHHEQYF
CDR3nt: TGTGCCAGCAGCCCAGAGACTAGCGGGAGTCACCACGAGCAGTACTTC

j_gene: TRBJ1-2
abundance: NA
d_gene: NA
v_gene: TRBV12-3/TRBV12-4
CDR3aa: CASSLYAGLDNYGYTF
CDR3nt: TGTGCCAGCAGTTTATACGCAGGACTAGATAACTATGGTTACACCTTC

j_gene: TRBJ2-1
abundance: NA
d_gene: NA
v_gene: TRBV19
CDR3aa: CASSGTWRNEQFF
CDR3nt: TGTGCCAGTTCCGGGACCTGGAGGAATGAGCAGTTCTTC

j_gene: TRBJ2-3
abundance: NA
d_gene: NA
v_gene: TRBV10-3
CDR3aa: CAISESPTDTQYF
CDR3nt: TGTGCCATCAGTGAGTCCCCCACAGATACGCAGTATTTT

j_gene: TRBJ2-2
abundance: NA
d_gene: NA
v_gene: TRBV29-1
CDR3aa: CSVWGSTNTGELFF
CDR3nt: TGCAGCGTGTGGGGCTCTACGAACACCGGGGAGCTGTTTTTT

j_gene: TRBJ2-2
abundance: few
d_gene: NA
v_gene: TRBV2
CDR3aa: CASSAVANTGELFF
CDR3nt: TGTGCCAGCAGTGCCGTCGCGAACACCGGGGAGCTGTTTTTT

j_gene: TRBJ2-1
abundance: many
d_gene: TRBD2
v_gene: TRBV29-1
CDR3aa: CSVEKGLAGGFYNEQFF
CDR3nt: TGCAGCGTTGAAAAGGGTCTTGCGGGAGGGTTTTACAATGAGCAGTTCTTC

j_gene: TRBJ1-2
abundance: NA
d_gene: NA
v_gene: TRBV11-2
CDR3aa: CASSLSTANYGYTF
CDR3nt: TGTGCCAGCAGCTTATCGACAGCTAACTATGGCTACACCTTC

j_gene: TRBJ1-2
abundance: few
d_gene: NA
v_gene: TRBV10-3
CDR3aa: CAISEQGSYGYTF
CDR3nt: TGTGCCATCAGTGAACAGGGATCCTATGGCTACACCTTC

j_gene: TRBJ1-1
abundance: many
d_gene: NA
v_gene: TRBV29-1
CDR3aa: CSVPGPLNTEAFF
CDR3nt: TGCAGCGTTCCGGGACCATTGAACACTGAAGCTTTCTTT

j_gene: TRBJ2-1
abundance: few
d_gene: NA
v_gene: TRBV7-2
CDR3aa: CASSLLRGSSYNEQFF
CDR3nt: TGTGCCAGCAGCTTATTGCGGGGCAGCTCCTACAATGAGCAGTTCTTC

j_gene: TRBJ2-1
abundance: few
d_gene: TRBD2
v_gene: TRBV27
CDR3aa: CASSSSGTVINEQFF
CDR3nt: TGTGCCAGCAGTTCTAGCGGGACAGTCATCAATGAGCAGTTCTTC